This TCR beta chain was observed in a study of CXCR3-negative and CXCR3-positive naive CD8 T cells. Looking at the study overall: A total of 150 million or so TRB reads was generated, with about 1.5 +/- 0.3 million per library.

Preparation of TRB cDNA libraries relied on 5' RACE carrying UMI labels. TCRdb reprocessed the 5' RACE reads and keeps a single row for each CDR3 protein, giving no DNA. The listing contains about 58,000 distinct CDR3 sequences. Phenotypically, naive CD8+ T cells corresponded to CD45RO-CCR7+CD27+CD95-. The study, taken as a whole, reports: With respect to TRBV-TRBJ usage, naive CXCR3-negative and CXCR3-positive cells were similar; memory differed. Diversity ran similarly high across both naive subsets but far lower in memory CD8+ cells.

Turning to this clonotype: The antigen is unknown.

The sequencing input was naive CXCR3- CD8+ T cells from blood. Indicated subset: CD45RO-CCR7+CD27+CD95- naive CD8+ T cells lacking CXCR3 (TNR3-). The receptor was derived from a human donor in good health. Some clones in this sample may be carry-over from other donors' samples.

This chain's CDR3 is CASSRSPLAGADIYQETQYF. This chain connects TRBV28 to TRBJ2-5; the TRBD2 assignment by TCRdb is unverifiable without DNA. The germline V gene has CDR1 MDHEN and CDR2 SYDVKM. This CDR3 spans 20 amino acids.